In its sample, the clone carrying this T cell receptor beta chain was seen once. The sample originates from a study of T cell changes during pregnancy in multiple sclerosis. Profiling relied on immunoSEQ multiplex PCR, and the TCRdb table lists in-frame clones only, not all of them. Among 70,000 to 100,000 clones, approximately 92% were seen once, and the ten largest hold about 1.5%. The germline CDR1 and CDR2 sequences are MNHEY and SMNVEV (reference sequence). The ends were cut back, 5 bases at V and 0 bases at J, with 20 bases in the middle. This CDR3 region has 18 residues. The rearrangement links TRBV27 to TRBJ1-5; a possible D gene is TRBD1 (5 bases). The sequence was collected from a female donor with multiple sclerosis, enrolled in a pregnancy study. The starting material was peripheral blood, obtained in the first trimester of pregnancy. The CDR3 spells CASSPTPRRQYSNQPQHF. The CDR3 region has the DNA TGTGCCAGCAGTCCAACACCCAGGCGACAGTATAGCAATCAGCCCCAGCATTTT.